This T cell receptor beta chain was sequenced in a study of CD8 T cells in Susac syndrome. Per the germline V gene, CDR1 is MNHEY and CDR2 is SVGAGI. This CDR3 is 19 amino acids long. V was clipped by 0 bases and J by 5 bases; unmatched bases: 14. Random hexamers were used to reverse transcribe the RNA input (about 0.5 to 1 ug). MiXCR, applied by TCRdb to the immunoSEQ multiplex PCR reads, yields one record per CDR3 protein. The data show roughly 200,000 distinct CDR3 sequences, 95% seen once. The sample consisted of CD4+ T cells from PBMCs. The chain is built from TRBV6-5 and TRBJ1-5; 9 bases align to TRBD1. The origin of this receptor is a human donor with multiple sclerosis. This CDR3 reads CASSYSGIVGQGTDQPQHF. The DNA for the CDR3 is TGTGCCAGCAGTTACTCTGGCATCGTCGGACAGGGGACCGATCAGCCCCAGCATTTT.